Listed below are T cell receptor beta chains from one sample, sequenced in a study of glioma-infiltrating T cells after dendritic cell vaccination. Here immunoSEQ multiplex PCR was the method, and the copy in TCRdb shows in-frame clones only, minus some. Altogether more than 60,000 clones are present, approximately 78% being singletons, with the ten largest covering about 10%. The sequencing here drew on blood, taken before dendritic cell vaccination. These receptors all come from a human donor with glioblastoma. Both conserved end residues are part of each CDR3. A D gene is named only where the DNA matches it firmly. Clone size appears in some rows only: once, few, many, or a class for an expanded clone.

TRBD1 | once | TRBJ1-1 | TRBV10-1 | TGCGCCAGCAGTAGGACAGGGGGGAACACTGAAGCTTTCTTT | CASSRTGGNTEAFF
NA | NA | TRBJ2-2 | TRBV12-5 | TGTGCTAGTGCTGGCGGGAACACCGGGGAGCTGTTTTTT | CASAGGNTGELFF
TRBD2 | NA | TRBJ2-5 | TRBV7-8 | TGTGCCAGCAGCTCCCCGGGGGGGGAGACCCAGTACTTC | CASSSPGGETQYF
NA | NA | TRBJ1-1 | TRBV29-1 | TGCAGCGTTCGGGGTGCGGCTGAAGCTTTCTTT | CSVRGAAEAFF
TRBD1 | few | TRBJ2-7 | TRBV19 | TGTGCCAGTAGTATGGGGACAGGCTACGAGCAGTACTTC | CASSMGTGYEQYF
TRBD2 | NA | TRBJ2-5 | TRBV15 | TGTGCCACCAGCAGAGATGCGGGGGGGGAGGAGACCCAGTACTTC | CATSRDAGGEETQYF
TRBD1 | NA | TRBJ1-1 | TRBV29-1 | TGCAGCGACATGGACAGGGGAAACACTGAAGCTTTCTTT | CSDMDRGNTEAFF
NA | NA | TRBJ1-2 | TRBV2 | TGTGCCAGCAGGGGGACTTCGGACTATGGCTACACCTTC | CASRGTSDYGYTF
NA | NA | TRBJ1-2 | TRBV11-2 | TGTGCCAGCAGCTTAGGCGCAGGGACAGGCTACACCTTC | CASSLGAGTGYTF
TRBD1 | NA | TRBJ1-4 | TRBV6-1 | TGTGCCAGCATTGGAGACAGGGGAGACGAAAAACTGTTTTTT | CASIGDRGDEKLFF
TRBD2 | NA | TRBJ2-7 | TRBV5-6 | TGTGCCAGCAGCTTATACAGCGGGGGCTCGTCCTACGAGCAGTACTTC | CASSLYSGGSSYEQYF
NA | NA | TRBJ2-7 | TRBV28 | TGTGCCAGCAGTAACGACAGGAGACGATACTACGAGCAGTACTTC | CASSNDRRRYYEQYF
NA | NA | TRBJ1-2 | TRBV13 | TGTGCCAGCAGCTTACGGGAAAACTATGGCTACACCTTC | CASSLRENYGYTF
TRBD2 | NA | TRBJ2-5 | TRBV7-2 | TGTGCCAGCAGCTCTAGCGGGGTAAGGGAAGAGACCCAGTACTTC | CASSSSGVREETQYF
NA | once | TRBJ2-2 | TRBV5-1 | TGCGCCAGCAGCAAACCTAGCCCGGGACTGGACACCGGGGAGCTGTTTTTT | CASSKPSPGLDTGELFF
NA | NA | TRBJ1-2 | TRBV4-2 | TGTGCCAGCAGCCAAGATCCACAGAGCTATGGCTACACCTTC | CASSQDPQSYGYTF
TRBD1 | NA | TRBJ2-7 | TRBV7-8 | TGTGCCAGCAGCGGCGGGACAGGCCCCCGCGAGCAGTACTTC | CASSGGTGPREQYF
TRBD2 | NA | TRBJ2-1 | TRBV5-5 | TGTGCCAGCAGACGGGGACTAGGGGCTAACAATGAGCAGTTCTTC | CASRRGLGANNEQFF
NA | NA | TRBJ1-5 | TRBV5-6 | TGTGCCAGCAGCTTGAGAAGGGTAGGGGATAGCAATCAGCCCCAGCATTTT | CASSLRRVGDSNQPQHF
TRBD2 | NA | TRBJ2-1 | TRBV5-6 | TGTGCCAGCAGCTTGAAGCGGGGGGAAAATGAGCAGTTCTTC | CASSLKRGENEQFF
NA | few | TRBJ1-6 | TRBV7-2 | TGTGCCAGCAGCTGGGACCCAGCGGGTTCACCCCTCCACTTT | CASSWDPAGSPLHF
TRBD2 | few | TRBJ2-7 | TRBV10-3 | TGTGCCATCAGTGAGTCGGCCGGGAGCGGGGTCTACGAGCAGTACTTC | CAISESAGSGVYEQYF
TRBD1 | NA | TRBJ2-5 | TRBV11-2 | TGTGCCAGCAGCCTACTGGGACAGCCACAAGAGACCCAGTACTTC | CASSLLGQPQETQYF
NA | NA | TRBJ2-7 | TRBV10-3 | TGTGCCACACAGACGGGAATTGGGGAGCAGTACTTC | CATQTGIGEQYF
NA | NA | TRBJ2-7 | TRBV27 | TGTGCCAGCAGTTCAATACCGCAGTACTCCTACGAGCAGTACTTC | CASSSIPQYSYEQYF
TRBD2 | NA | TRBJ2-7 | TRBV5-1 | TGCGCCAGCAGCTTGGAGAGCGGGGGTAGTATAGACGAGCAGTACTTC | CASSLESGGSIDEQYF
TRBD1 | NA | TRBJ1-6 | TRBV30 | TGTGCCTGCAACCGACAGGGGCTAAATTCACCCCTCCACTTT | CACNRQGLNSPLHF
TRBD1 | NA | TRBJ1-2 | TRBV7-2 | TGTGCCAGCAGACGGACAGGGGTAAGGGATGGCTACACCTTC | CASRRTGVRDGYTF
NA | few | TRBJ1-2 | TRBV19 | TGTGCCAGTAGTATTTACAGGGAGGGCTACACCTTC | CASSIYREGYTF
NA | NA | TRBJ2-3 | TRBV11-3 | TGTGCCAGCAGCCGACTCTGGCCCAACACAGATACGCAGTATTTT | CASSRLWPNTDTQYF
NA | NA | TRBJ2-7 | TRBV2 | TGTGCCAGCAAGGCACAGCCTACCTACGAGCAGTACTTC | CASKAQPTYEQYF
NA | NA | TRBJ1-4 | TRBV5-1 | TGCGCCAGCAGCTTGGCCTCAGGGGCCGGTGAAAAACTGTTTTTT | CASSLASGAGEKLFF
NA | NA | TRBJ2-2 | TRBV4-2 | TGTGCCAGCAGCCTTGGGACTCAAGGGGAGCTGTTTTTT | CASSLGTQGELFF
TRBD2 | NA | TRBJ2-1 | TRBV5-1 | TGCGCCAGCAGCTTGGCCGCTAGCGGGGGCCTTAATGAGCAGTTCTTC | CASSLAASGGLNEQFF
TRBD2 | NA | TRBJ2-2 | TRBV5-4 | TGTGCCAGCAACCGAGCAGGGACGGGAGGCACCGGGGAGCTGTTTTTT | CASNRAGTGGTGELFF
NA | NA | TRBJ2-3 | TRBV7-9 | TGTGCCAGCAGCTCCTTCACAGATACGCAGTATTTT | CASSSFTDTQYF
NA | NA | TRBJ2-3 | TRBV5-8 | TGTGCCAGCAGCTTGGCCCGCTCTAGAAGCACAGATACGCAGTATTTT | CASSLARSRSTDTQYF
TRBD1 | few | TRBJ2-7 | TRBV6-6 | TGTGCCAGCAGCCGTCGACAGGGGGCAGGGGAGCAGTACTTC | CASSRRQGAGEQYF
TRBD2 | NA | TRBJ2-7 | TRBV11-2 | TGTGCCAGCAGCTTAGGGGGAGGGCGGGCCTACGAGCAGTACTTC | CASSLGGGRAYEQYF
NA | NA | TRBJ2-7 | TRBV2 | TGTGCCAGCAGTTTTGGTTTGGACAGAAACTACGAGCAGTACTTC | CASSFGLDRNYEQYF
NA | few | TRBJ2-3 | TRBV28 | TGTGCCAGCAGTCACAGGAATTCCTTGGCCTTT | CASSHRNSLAF
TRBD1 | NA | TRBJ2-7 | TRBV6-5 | TGTGCCAGCAGTTACTCTGCAGGGGGTAGTTACGAGCAGTACTTC | CASSYSAGGSYEQYF
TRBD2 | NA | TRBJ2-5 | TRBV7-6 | TGTGCCAGCAGCCCTAGGGGAGGGCTACTAGGAGAGACCCAGTACTTC | CASSPRGGLLGETQYF